This T cell receptor beta chain came from a study of identical twins. With template switching, a universal primer site was added, and the cDNA carried unique molecular identifiers. TCRdb re-called the 5' RACE reads through MiXCR, storing one row per CDR3 protein. This sample has 750,000 to 950,000 distinct CDR3 sequences, with over 9% found just once. Study-level findings and limits: The models systematically underestimated how much out-of-frame TCR alpha was shared in monozygotic twins. The study reached conclusions through statistical analysis that was cross-sectional, not following the same donors.

The V and J ends lost 4 bases and 4 bases, in that order; junction bases with no gene match: 7. This CDR3 comprises 15 residues. The germline gives CDR1 SGDLS, CDR2 YYNGEE. A word on this clonotype: What it binds is not known.

These data also featured in a second study, about yellow fever vaccine responses in identical twins.

This rearrangement joins TRBV9 to TRBJ2-2; 7 bases align to TRBD2. The source of this sequence is a woman aged 18-35 years in good health. Sequencing was carried out using PBMCs. The CDR3 is CASSPLWGGTGELFF. For the CDR3, the DNA is TGTGCCAGCAGCCCCCTTTGGGGGGGCACCGGGGAGCTGTTTTTT.